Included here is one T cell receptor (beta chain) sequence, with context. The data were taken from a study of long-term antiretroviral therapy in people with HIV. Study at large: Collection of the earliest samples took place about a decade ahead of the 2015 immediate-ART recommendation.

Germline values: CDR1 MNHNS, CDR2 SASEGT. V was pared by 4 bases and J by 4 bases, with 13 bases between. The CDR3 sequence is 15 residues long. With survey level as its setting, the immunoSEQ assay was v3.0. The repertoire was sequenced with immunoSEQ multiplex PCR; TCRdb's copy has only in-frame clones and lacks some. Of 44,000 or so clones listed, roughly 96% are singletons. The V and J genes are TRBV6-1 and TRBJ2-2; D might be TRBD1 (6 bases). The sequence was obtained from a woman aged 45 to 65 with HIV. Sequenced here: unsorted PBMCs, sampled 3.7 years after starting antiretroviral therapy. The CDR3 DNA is TGTGCCAGCAGTGCTAGACAGGTTAGCACCGGGGAGCTGTTTTTT. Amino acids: CASSARQVSTGELFF.